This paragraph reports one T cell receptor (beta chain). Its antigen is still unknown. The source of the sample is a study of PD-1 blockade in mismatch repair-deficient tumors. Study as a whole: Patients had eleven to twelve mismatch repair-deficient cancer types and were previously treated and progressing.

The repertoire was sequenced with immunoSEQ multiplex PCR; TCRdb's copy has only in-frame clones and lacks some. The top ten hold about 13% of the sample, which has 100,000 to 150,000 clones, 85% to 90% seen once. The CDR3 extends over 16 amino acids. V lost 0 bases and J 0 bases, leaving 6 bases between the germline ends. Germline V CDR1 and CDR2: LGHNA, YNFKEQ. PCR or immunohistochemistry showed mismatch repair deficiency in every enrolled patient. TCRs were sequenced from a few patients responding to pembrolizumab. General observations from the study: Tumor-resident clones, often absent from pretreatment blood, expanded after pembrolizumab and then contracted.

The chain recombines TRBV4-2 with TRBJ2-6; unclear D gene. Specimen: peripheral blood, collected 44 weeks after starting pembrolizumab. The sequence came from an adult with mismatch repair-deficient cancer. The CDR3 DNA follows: TGTGCCAGCAGCCAAGATCCGCGCTCTGGGGCCAACGTCCTGACTTTC. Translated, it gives CASSQDPRSGANVLTF.